The rows below give T cell receptor beta chains drawn from one sample of a study of early T cells in non-severe SARS-CoV-2 infection. TCRdb used MiXCR to reprocess the 5' RACE reads, holding one entry per CDR3 protein. Found here are tens of thousands of distinct CDR3 sequences, around 13% of them singletons; the top ten hold less than 5%. The sample here was whole blood, taken at baseline. All receptors derive from an adult who was a healthcare worker with PCR-confirmed SARS-CoV-2 infection or an uninfected control (not recorded which). The CDR3 runs from the conserved cysteine through the conserved F or W. The D gene is left open where the match is weak. Clone size is given for some rows only: seen once, a few or many times, or a class if the clone is expanded.

>TRBJ2-1|TRBD2|many|TRBV6-2/TRBV6-3
CASTIAGVGHNEQFF
TGTGCCAGCACCATAGCGGGAGTGGGTCACAATGAGCAGTTCTTC
>TRBJ2-5|NA|few|TRBV2
CASSARSAQETQYF
TGTGCCAGCAGTGCTCGGAGCGCCCAAGAGACCCAGTACTTC
>TRBJ1-2|NA|few|TRBV11-1
CASSWNRDGYTF
TGTGCCAGCAGCTGGAACAGGGACGGCTACACCTTC
>TRBJ1-4|TRBD1|few|TRBV6-4
CASSAGGDGGKLFF
TGTGCCAGCAGTGCAGGGGGCGATGGCGGAAAACTGTTTTTT
>TRBJ1-1|NA|many|TRBV11-2
CASSLERAGEDTEAFF
TGTGCCAGCAGCTTAGAACGGGCAGGGGAAGACACTGAAGCTTTCTTT
>TRBJ2-3|NA|few|TRBV5-1
CASSVSGGGRTDTQYF
TGCGCCAGCAGCGTATCAGGAGGGGGCCGCACAGATACGCAGTATTTT
>TRBJ2-5|NA|few|TRBV28
CASRQGLEGETQYF
TGTGCCAGCAGGCAAGGCCTGGAGGGAGAGACCCAGTACTTC
>TRBJ2-1|TRBD2|NA|TRBV11-3
CASSPAGGNNEQFF
TGTGCCAGCAGCCCAGCGGGAGGGAACAATGAGCAGTTCTTC
>TRBJ1-5|NA|NA|TRBV20-1
CSVSSPPLGNQPQHF
TGCAGTGTATCCTCCCCTCCTCTGGGAAATCAGCCCCAGCATTTT
>TRBJ2-1|TRBD2|many|TRBV12-3/TRBV12-4
CASSPTVGGSPIYNEQFF
TGTGCCAGCAGCCCCACCGTGGGCGGGAGCCCTATTTACAATGAGCAGTTCTTC
>TRBJ2-1|TRBD2|NA|TRBV7-6
CASSLGLAGDRSREFF
TGTGCCAGCAGCTTGGGACTAGCGGGAGACCGGAGTAGGGAGTTCTTC
>TRBJ2-7|NA|NA|TRBV21-1
CASSKRVSSGNPYEQYF
TGTGCCAGCAGCAAAAGAGTCTCTAGCGGTAATCCCTACGAGCAGTACTTC
>TRBJ1-1|NA|few|TRBV12-3/TRBV12-4
CASSLWGGNTEAFF
TGTGCCAGCAGTTTATGGGGGGGGAACACTGAAGCTTTCTTT
>TRBJ2-7|NA|NA|TRBV28
CASSLYVDEQYF
TGTGCCAGCAGTTTATATGTAGACGAGCAGTACTTC
>TRBJ1-2|NA|NA|TRBV20-1
CSAREAGRRGYTF
TGCAGTGCTAGAGAGGCAGGGCGGAGAGGCTACACCTTC
>TRBJ2-7|NA|many|TRBV28
CASRTQGGGLYEQYF
TGTGCCAGCAGAACTCAGGGGGGTGGTTTGTACGAGCAGTACTTC
>TRBJ1-1|NA|NA|TRBV3-1
CASSLRYETEAFF
TGTGCCAGCAGCCTCCGGTATGAGACTGAAGCTTTCTTT
>TRBJ1-1|NA|NA|TRBV11-1
CASSFSGTSYMNTEAFF
TGTGCCAGCAGCTTCTCCGGGACATCCTACATGAACACTGAAGCTTTCTTT
>TRBJ1-1|NA|many|TRBV7-8
CASRWAATQNTEAFF
TGTGCCAGTCGTTGGGCAGCCACGCAGAACACTGAAGCTTTCTTT
>TRBJ1-2|TRBD1|NA|TRBV7-6
CANSPRFGTGTVYGYTF
TGTGCCAACAGCCCAAGGTTCGGGACAGGGACCGTCTATGGCTACACCTTC
>TRBJ2-7|NA|few|TRBV28
CASSPPQRAYEQYF
TGTGCCAGCAGTCCTCCCCAGCGGGCCTACGAGCAGTACTTC
>TRBJ1-3|NA|NA|TRBV9
CASSVVAGREGNTIYF
TGTGCCAGCAGCGTAGTGGCAGGGAGAGAAGGAAACACCATATATTTT
>TRBJ2-3|NA|many|TRBV7-6
CASSLARIDTQYF
TGTGCCAGCAGCCTTGCGCGGATAGATACGCAGTATTTT
>TRBJ1-1|NA|NA|TRBV20-1
CSAPWGRNTEAFF
TGCAGTGCTCCCTGGGGCAGGAACACTGAAGCTTTCTTT
>TRBJ2-1|TRBD2|few|TRBV7-2
CASSLTSGYYNEQFF
TGTGCCAGCAGCTTGACTAGCGGGTACTACAATGAGCAGTTCTTC
>TRBJ2-1|NA|few|TRBV5-4
CASSFLAEQFF
TGTGCCAGCAGCTTTTTGGCGGAGCAGTTCTTC
>TRBJ2-3|NA|few|TRBV7-9
CASSSLGGDTQYF
TGTGCCAGCAGCTCCCTAGGGGGAGATACGCAGTATTTT
>TRBJ2-5|NA|few|TRBV14
CASSQDGLSQYF
TGTGCCAGCAGCCAAGATGGGTTAAGCCAGTACTTC
>TRBJ2-3|NA|NA|TRBV2
CASNLRARTDTQYF
TGTGCCAGCAATTTAAGGGCGCGCACAGATACGCAGTATTTT
>TRBJ2-7|NA|few|TRBV6-1
CASSEAGDGPYEQYF
TGTGCCAGCAGTGAAGCGGGGGACGGACCCTACGAGCAGTACTTC
>TRBJ2-3|NA|once|TRBV24-1
CATSATDRRIDTQYF
TGTGCCACCAGTGCGACGGACCGTAGGATAGATACGCAGTATTTT
>TRBJ1-1|NA|NA|TRBV20-1
CRVSNTEAFF
TGCAGAGTGTCAAACACTGAAGCTTTCTTT
>TRBJ1-2|NA|once|TRBV9
CASSADHSISSYGYTF
TGTGCCAGCAGCGCCGACCATTCCATTTCCTCTTATGGCTACACCTTC
>TRBJ2-1|TRBD2|few|TRBV10-2
CAGGGSYNEQFF
TGCGCCGGGGGGGGCTCCTACAATGAGCAGTTCTTC
>TRBJ2-3|TRBD2|few|TRBV13
CASSLAWSSGSSTTGPDTQYF
TGTGCCAGCAGCTTAGCCTGGTCTAGCGGGTCATCCACCACGGGACCAGATACGCAGTATTTT
>TRBJ1-1|NA|NA|TRBV7-9
CASSLGGEGAFF
TGTGCCAGCAGCTTAGGCGGAGAAGGGGCTTTCTTT
>TRBJ1-1|NA|NA|TRBV29-1
CSACWPAQNEAFF
TGCAGCGCCTGCTGGCCCGCCCAAAATGAAGCTTTCTTT
>TRBJ2-6|TRBD1|few|TRBV5-1
CASSWGTGRSGANVLTF
TGCGCCAGCAGCTGGGGGACAGGGCGCTCTGGGGCCAACGTCCTGACTTTC
>TRBJ1-1|NA|few|TRBV11-2
CASSQWGGLDTEAFF
TGTGCCAGCAGCCAGTGGGGGGGGCTGGACACTGAAGCTTTCTTT
>TRBJ1-2|NA|few|TRBV6-1
CASSFTEYGYTF
TGTGCCAGCAGTTTCACCGAATATGGCTACACCTTC